These 9 T cell receptor beta chains share one sample of origin, sequenced in a study of OX40 agonist ivuxolimab in advanced cancers. The assay was immunoSEQ multiplex PCR, and TCRdb's table has in-frame clones only and misses some. This sample yields 35,000 to 45,000 clones, of which less than 85% are seen a single time; roughly a quarter belongs to the top ten. The specimen comprised CD4+ or CD8+ T cells sorted from blood, sampled in a trial of the OX40 agonist ivuxolimab. The receptor set was obtained from an adult with an advanced solid tumor such as melanoma, head and neck, liver or kidney cancer.

The J gene is TRBJ2-1, the V gene TRBV5-1, with a possible D match to TRBD1 (6 bases). V was shortened by 3 bases and J by 0 bases, with 16 bases between the two germline ends. The length of the CDR3 is 17 residues. Germline-derived CDR1 and CDR2 are SGHRS and YFSETQ. The chain's CDR3 is CASSSGAGSSSYNEQFF. The CDR3 DNA follows: TGCGCCAGCAGCTCAGGGGCAGGCTCGAGCTCCTACAATGAGCAGTTCTTC.

The chain carries TRBV6-5 and TRBJ1-2; 10 bases map to TRBD1. The CDR3 spans 14 residues. Trimming removed 6 bases from V and 4 bases from J; junction bases left unmatched: 5. Germline V gives CDR1 MNHEY, CDR2 SVGAGI. This CDR3 reads CASSADRGLYGYTF. CDR3 nucleotides: TGTGCCAGCAGCGCAGACAGGGGGCTCTATGGCTACACCTTC.

Points on this clone: Other nucleotide sequences in the sample specify the same CDR3. J is TRBJ1-1 and V is TRBV6-5; D remains ambiguous. The V gene's germline CDR1 is MNHEY and CDR2 SVGAGI. The CDR3 sequence is 13 residues long. The germline V and J ends were trimmed by 0 bases and 5 bases, with 7 bases remaining between them. This CDR3 reads CASSYSLGTEAFF. The DNA of the CDR3 is TGTGCCAGCAGTTACTCGCTAGGAACTGAAGCTTTCTTT.

The chain couples TRBV6-5 to TRBJ1-3, with no clear D. Germline V gene data show CDR1 as MNHEY and CDR2 as SVGAGI. The V and J ends lost 2 bases and 0 bases respectively, with 8 bases between them. The CDR3 has 15 amino acids. The DNA of the CDR3 is TGTGCCAGCAGTTACGGGTCCTCCTCTGGAAACACCATATATTTT. Its protein is CASSYGSSSGNTIYF.

The rearrangement links TRBV6-5 to TRBJ2-7, with 8 bases fitting TRBD1. V was pared by 2 bases and J by 2 bases, with 8 bases of the junction left unmatched. CDR1 and CDR2 (germline): MNHEY, SVGAGI. The CDR3 has 16 residues. The DNA of the CDR3 is TGTGCCAGCAGTTACGCAGGGGGCGCTTTCCCCTACGAGCAGTACTTC. Protein sequence: CASSYAGGAFPYEQYF.

Only a few counts were recorded for this clone. The chain couples TRBV30 to TRBJ1-2; D gene ambiguous. Germline CDR1 is GTSNPN and CDR2 is SVGIG (reference sequence). The CDR3 extends over 12 amino acids. Trimming stripped 3 bases from V and 8 bases from J, with 13 bases between. The CDR3 DNA reads as TGTGCCTGGAGGTTGGCAGCCGGGGGCTACACCTTC. It codes for CAWRLAAGGYTF.

The chain has TRBV6-5 and TRBJ1-3; D not resolved. CDR3 length equals 15 residues. Germline values: CDR1 MNHEY, CDR2 SVGAGI. V was trimmed by 7 bases and J by 0 bases, leaving 13 bases between them. CDR3 coding DNA: TGTGCCAGCAAAGACTCAGGAAGCTCTGGAAACACCATATATTTT. Translation gives CASKDSGSSGNTIYF.

V and J are TRBV7-9 and TRBJ1-4; no reliable D call. The CDR3 extends over 15 amino acids. Per the germline V gene, CDR1 is SEHNR and CDR2 is FQNEAQ (reference sequence). Trimming left V 1 base short and J 4 bases short, with 10 bases between. CDR3 residues: CASSLGSASNEKLFF. CDR3 DNA sequence: TGTGCCAGCAGCTTAGGTTCGGCCAGTAATGAAAAACTGTTTTTT.

This clone occurred a few times. This chain joins TRBV4-2 and TRBJ1-2, with D possibly being TRBD1 (5 bases). Germline CDR1 is LGHNA and CDR2 is YNFKEQ. The CDR3 contains 16 residues. V was pared by 0 bases and J by 8 bases, with 19 bases between. The CDR3 here is CASSQESVGRVGGYTF. CDR3 nucleotide sequence: TGTGCCAGCAGCCAAGAATCGGTCGGCAGGGTGGGCGGCTACACCTTC.